Each of the 32 T cell receptor beta chains below was sequenced from the same sample in a study of cytomegalovirus exposure and HLA in healthy donors (dated by TCRdb to the late 2010s). Receptor libraries were prepared by the immunoSEQ multiplex PCR assay. A mixture of 60 forward primers for TCR Vbeta segments and 13 reverse primers for TCR Jbeta segments was used in the multiplex PCR. The source is immuneACCESS, and TCRdb retained only in-frame sequences with V and J called. Part of the clones is not carried over; for the studies checked, unresolved V genes explain less than half of this, and the remainder is unexplained. This sample gives about 100,000 clones in total; roughly 74% of them show up just once. The ten most abundant clones make up 1.5% to 2% of the sample. Sequenced material: PBMCs. The receptors stem from a woman between 35 and 50 years old in good health and CMV-seronegative.

The rearrangement links TRBV13 to TRBJ2-2; D may be TRBD2 (6 bases). Trimming left V 7 bases short and J 6 bases short, with 18 bases between. Per the germline V gene, CDR1 is PRHDT and CDR2 is FYEKMQ (reference sequence). The CDR3 totals 15 residues. The CDR3 protein is CASTVPGAVAGELFF. The CDR3 DNA is TGTGCCAGCACTGTCCCGGGAGCCGTGGCCGGGGAGCTGTTTTTT.

The V call is TRBV2, the J call TRBJ2-1; TRBD2 agrees at 9 bases. V was clipped by 7 bases and J by 9 bases; unmatched bases: 10. Germline V CDR1 and CDR2: SNHLY, FYNNEI. This CDR3 contains 14 residues. This CDR3 reads CASKEGNSGSEQFF. In nucleotides, the CDR3 is TGTGCCAGCAAAGAAGGGAATAGCGGGAGTGAGCAGTTCTTC.

The CDR3 is CASSMGLAGTYEQYF. CDR3 sequence (DNA): TGTGCCAGTAGTATGGGACTAGCGGGAACCTACGAGCAGTACTTC. The chain uses TRBV19 and TRBJ2-7, with TRBD2 identical over 13 bases. After removal of 3 bases from V and 2 bases from J, the junction contained 1 base not matched to a gene. This CDR3 spans 15 amino acids. Germline V gene lookup returns CDR1 LNHDA and CDR2 SQIVND (reference sequence).

This chain connects TRBV21-1 to TRBJ1-4. TRBV21-1 is a known pseudogene. This CDR3 comprises 15 residues. The CDR3 loop is CASSKARVGGLKLFF. The CDR3 DNA reads TGTGCCAGCAGCAAAGCGCGTGTAGGAGGGCTGAAACTGTTTTTT.

There are a few counts of this clone. The chain links TRBV12-5 to TRBJ1-1; the D is unclear. The V end lost 1 base, the J end lost 11 bases, and 11 bases lay between the germline ends. Germline CDR1 LGHNT, CDR2 FRNRAP. The CDR3 runs to 12 residues. The CDR3 reads CASGLDAGYAFF. In DNA, the CDR3 is TGTGCTAGTGGTTTGGACGCGGGTTACGCTTTCTTT.

The V gene is TRBV9, the J gene TRBJ2-7; weak D call: TRBD2 (6 bases). Germline V CDR1 and CDR2: SGDLS, YYNGEE. The CDR3 extends over 15 amino acids. The V end was cut by 0 bases, the J end by 3 bases, with 13 bases between. As DNA, the CDR3 is TGTGCCAGCAGCGTAGCCCCCCAGGACTACTACGAGCAGTACTTC. It is translated as CASSVAPQDYYEQYF.

This clone was seen only a few times. The rearrangement uses TRBV9 and TRBJ2-1, with D possibly being TRBD2 (6 bases). This CDR3 is 15 amino acids long. From germline, CDR1 is SGDLS and CDR2 YYNGEE. Trimming removed 4 bases from V and 3 bases from J, with 14 bases in between. The CDR3 DNA is TGTGCCAGCAGCCCCGGAGTAGCGGACTACAATGAGCAGTTCTTC. Its protein is CASSPGVADYNEQFF.

The chain couples TRBV7-9 to TRBJ2-1; D possibly corresponds to TRBD1 (5 bases). Germline V gene sequence: CDR1 SEHNR, CDR2 FQNEAQ (reference sequence). The CDR3 totals 14 residues. Trimming took 5 bases from V and 7 from J, leaving 15 bases between them. The CDR3 nucleotides are TGTGCCAGCAGCCTCCAGACAGAGTGGAATGAGCAGTTCTTC. Translating it yields CASSLQTEWNEQFF.

The chain is built from TRBV9 and TRBJ1-4; D is uncertain. The CDR3 is 15 amino acids. The ends were cut back, 3 bases at V and 5 bases at J, with 14 bases in the middle. Germline loops: CDR1 SGDLS, CDR2 YYNGEE. In DNA, the CDR3 is TGTGCCAGCAGCGCCTACGAGGGAGAGAATGAAAAACTGTTTTTT. Protein product: CASSAYEGENEKLFF.

The chain joins TRBV6-6 to TRBJ1-2; 7 bases are a match to TRBD1. CDR3 length equals 16 residues. CDR1 is MNHNY, CDR2 SVGAGI, per germline (reference sequence). The V and J ends lost 1 base and 6 bases, in that order; junction bases with no gene match: 11. Written as DNA, the CDR3 is TGTGCCAGCAGTTACTATCACACAGGGGCGGAAGATGGCTACACCTTC. Its translation is CASSYYHTGAEDGYTF.

Only a few counts were recorded for this clone. The chain has TRBV6-6 and TRBJ1-6; D gene unclear. V was pared by 7 bases and J by 8 bases, with 21 bases between. The CDR3 runs to 16 residues. CDR1 and CDR2 (germline): MNHNY, SVGAGI (reference sequence). The CDR3 region is CASNPLAGGNDSPLHF. For the CDR3, the DNA is TGTGCCAGCAACCCCCTGGCTGGAGGGAATGATTCACCCCTCCACTTT.

This chain links TRBV7-9 with TRBJ2-2; perhaps TRBD1 as D (6 bases). The germline V and J ends were trimmed by 6 bases and 5 bases, with 13 bases remaining between them. Germline CDR1 SEHNR, CDR2 FQNEAQ (reference sequence). This CDR3 is 14 amino acids long. The CDR3 protein is CASRRTAQTGELFF. The CDR3 DNA is TGTGCCAGCAGGCGGACAGCCCAGACCGGGGAGCTGTTTTTT. The complete variable domain, with remaining parts taken from reference TRBV7-9 and TRBJ2-2, reads DTGVSQNPRHKITKRGQNVTFRCDPISEHNRLYWYRQTLGQGPEFLTYFQNEAQLEKSRLLSDRFSAERPKGSFSTLEIQRTEQGDSAMYLCASRRTAQTGELFFGEGSRLTVL.

The chain carries TRBV30 and TRBJ1-6, with 9 bases that match TRBD1. Looked up from germline, CDR1 is GTSNPN and CDR2 is SVGIG (reference sequence). CDR3 length: 14 amino acids. With V trimmed by 5 bases and J by 9 bases, 8 bases remained unmatched. CDR3 amino acids: CAWGVQGASSPLHF. In DNA form, the CDR3 reads TGTGCCTGGGGGGTACAGGGGGCCAGTTCACCCCTCCACTTT.

J is TRBJ2-3 and V is TRBV9, with TRBD2 as a possible D gene (5 bases). The CDR3 consists of 18 residues. V was pared by 4 bases and J by 2 bases, with 23 bases between. The V gene's germline CDR1 is SGDLS and CDR2 YYNGEE. As DNA, the CDR3 is TGTGCCAGCAGCCCGCCTAGGACTGGTAGCAGGTTCACAGATACGCAGTATTTT. It translates to CASSPPRTGSRFTDTQYF.

The CDR3, as DNA: TGTGCCAGCAGCCCAGGGGTAGCGGGGGGCCCTAGCACAGATACGCAGTATTTT. This gives the protein CASSPGVAGGPSTDTQYF. The chain is built from TRBV7-9 and TRBJ2-3, with TRBD2 identical over 10 bases. The CDR3 sequence is 18 residues long. V lost 5 bases to trimming and J lost 0 bases; unmatched junction nucleotides: 11. Germline values: CDR1 SEHNR, CDR2 FQNEAQ (reference sequence).

As to this clone: The junction shows a germline mismatch at one end, possibly a read error. V is TRBV7-9 and J is TRBJ2-2, with 8 bases aligning to TRBD2. Germline CDR1 is SEHNR and CDR2 is FQNEAQ (reference sequence). This CDR3 region has 18 residues. The CDR3 nucleotides read TGTTCCAGCAGCTTAAGCCTTCCGGGGGGGTTGAACACCGGGGAGCTGTTTTTT. This sequence encodes CSSSLSLPGGLNTGELFF.

The rearrangement links TRBV4-3 to TRBJ1-6; weak D call: TRBD1 (5 bases). This CDR3 comprises 15 residues. CDR1 is LGHNA and CDR2 is YSLEER in the germline V gene. V lost 1 base and J lost 5, with 9 bases in between. The CDR3 DNA sequence: TGCGCCAGCAGCCAAGCCCGACAGAATAATTCACCCCTCCACTTT. Residues: CASSQARQNNSPLHF.

The chain joins TRBV5-1 to TRBJ2-5; unclear D gene. Near its end, the DNA agrees better with TRBJ2-7, so the J call may be wrong. The germline V gene encodes CDR1 SGHRS and CDR2 YFSETQ. CDR3 length: 14 residues. The CDR3 is CASSLDPSSYEQYF. The CDR3 DNA reads as TGCGCCAGCAGCTTGGACCCCTCCTCCTACGAGCAGTACTTC.

The chain is built from TRBV6-5 and TRBJ2-7, with D perhaps matching TRBD1 (6 bases). V was shortened by 2 bases and J by 1 base, with 6 bases between the two germline ends. The CDR3 is 13 residues long. Germline CDR1 MNHEY, CDR2 SVGAGI. The CDR3 bases are TGTGCCAGCAGTTACAGGGGGTCCTACGAGCAGTACTTC. This encodes CASSYRGSYEQYF.

This clone showed up just a few times. CDR3 amino acids: CASSKRTVRYEQYF. The CDR3, as DNA: TGTGCCAGCAGCAAGCGGACGGTTCGCTACGAGCAGTACTTC. The V call is TRBV7-8, the J call TRBJ2-7, with a possible D match to TRBD2 (5 bases). Between the trimmed V and J ends, which lost 5 bases and 3 bases, there was a span of 14 bases. CDR1 and CDR2 (germline): SGHVS, FQNEAQ. The CDR3 has 14 residues.

In its sample, this clone was seen once. This chain links TRBV7-2 with TRBJ2-5; TRBD2 matches 8 bases. The CDR3 is 16 residues long. J gave up 5 bases and V 1 base, and 9 bases lay outside the gene matches. In germline, CDR1 is SGHTA, CDR2 FQGNSA. The CDR3: CASSLVGVSGAETQYF. The CDR3 DNA follows: TGTGCCAGCAGCTTAGTCGGGGTTAGCGGGGCTGAGACCCAGTACTTC.

This clone was observed a handful of times. The chain has TRBV18 and TRBJ2-3, with a possible D match to TRBD2 (6 bases). The CDR3 covers 16 residues. Germline lookup yields CDR1 KGHSH and CDR2 LQKENI. V was trimmed by 4 bases and J by 0 bases, leaving 14 bases between them. The CDR3 region is CASSRSGTPSTDTQYF. The DNA for the CDR3 is TGTGCCAGCTCACGTTCCGGGACTCCGAGCACAGATACGCAGTATTTT.

The chain links TRBV28 to TRBJ1-5; no reliable D call. CDR1 MDHEN and CDR2 SYDVKM come from the germline V gene. CDR3 length equals 13 residues. V shed 6 bases and J shed 5 bases, with 11 bases lying between them. In DNA, the CDR3 is TGTGCCAGCAGCTGGACGGAGGATCAGCCCCAGCATTTT. It yields the protein CASSWTEDQPQHF.

The V gene is TRBV27, the J gene TRBJ1-2; TRBD1 agrees at 9 bases. Per germline, CDR1 MNHEY and CDR2 SMNVEV (reference sequence). The CDR3 has 13 amino acids. V trimming: 6 bases; J trimming: 7 bases; junction bases outside the gene matches: 6. The CDR3 DNA sequence: TGTGCCAGCAGGCCTACAGGGGGCGGTGGCTACACCTTC. This sequence encodes CASRPTGGGGYTF.

This rearrangement joins TRBV18 to TRBJ2-3; D is unclear. Germline-derived CDR1 and CDR2 are KGHSH and LQKENI. V lost 4 bases and J lost 3, with 5 bases in between. The CDR3 totals 12 residues. The CDR3 loop is CASSLSTDTQYF. The CDR3 DNA is TGTGCCAGCTCACTATCGACAGATACGCAGTATTTT. Together with reference TRBV18 and TRBJ2-3, the CDR3 gives the full variable domain: NAGVMQNPRHLVRRRGQEARLRCSPMKGHSHVYWYRQLPEEGLKFMVYLQKENIIDESGMPKERFSAEFPKEGPSILRIQQVVRGDSAAYFCASSLSTDTQYFGPGTRLTVL.

This rearrangement joins TRBV7-2 to TRBJ2-3, with 12 bases fitting TRBD2. CDR1 is SGHTA, CDR2 FQGNSA, per germline. The V gene end was trimmed by 0 bases and the J gene end by 6 bases; junction bases not matched to a gene: 7. This CDR3 has 17 residues. The CDR3 DNA sequence: TGTGCCAGCAGCTTAGCGGCTAGCGGGGGGGCCAAGGATACGCAGTATTTT. The encoded protein is CASSLAASGGAKDTQYF. Supplemented by reference TRBV7-2 and TRBJ2-3, the full variable domain reads GAGVSQSPSNKVTEKGKDVELRCDPISGHTALYWYRQSLGQGLEFLIYFQGNSAPDKSGLPSDRFSAERTGGSVSTLTIQRTQQEDSAVYLCASSLAASGGAKDTQYFGPGTRLTVL.

The CDR3 is CASRHSGGEQFF. For the CDR3, the DNA is TGCGCCAGCAGACATTCAGGGGGAGAGCAGTTCTTC. The chain has TRBV5-1 and TRBJ2-1, with 7 nucleotides matching TRBD1. Germline lookup yields CDR1 SGHRS and CDR2 YFSETQ. The CDR3 consists of 12 residues. The V segment lost 5 bases and the J segment 10 bases; nucleotides outside the gene matches: 6. Full variable domain (rest looked up from reference TRBV5-1 and TRBJ2-1): KAGVTQTPRYLIKTRGQQVTLSCSPISGHRSVSWYQQTPGQGLQFLFEYFSETQRNKGNFPGRFSGRQFSNSRSEMNVSTLELGDSALYLCASRHSGGEQFFGPGTRLTVL.

The chain is built from TRBV6-5 and TRBJ2-7, with 7 bases fitting TRBD1. This CDR3 has 14 residues. Losses at the gene ends were 6 bases for V and 5 bases for J; bases not matched to a gene: 10. Germline lookup yields CDR1 MNHEY and CDR2 SVGAGI. The CDR3 protein is CASSRDSSIHEQYF. CDR3 DNA: TGTGCCAGCAGCCGGGACAGTTCGATCCACGAGCAGTACTTC.

The V call is TRBV7-8, the J call TRBJ2-1, with D tentatively TRBD1 (5 bases). The CDR3 is 13 residues long. The V end was cut by 8 bases, the J end by 1 base, with 9 bases between. Germline values: CDR1 SGHVS, CDR2 FQNEAQ. In DNA, the CDR3 is TGTGCCAGCCTCCCAGGGTCCTACAATGAGCAGTTCTTC. Translated: CASLPGSYNEQFF.

This rearrangement joins TRBV6-5 to TRBJ1-2; D is uncertain. Trimming took off 5 bases at V and 6 bases at J, with 10 bases between the two ends. Germline CDR1 is MNHEY and CDR2 is SVGAGI. There are 12 residues in the CDR3. Written as DNA, the CDR3 is TGTGCCAGCAGTATGGGAGGGCATGGCTACACCTTC. Translation: CASSMGGHGYTF.

The rearrangement uses TRBV9 and TRBJ2-5; D not certain. The J call is in doubt because the DNA end fits TRBJ2-7 better. Germline lookup yields CDR1 SGDLS and CDR2 YYNGEE. The CDR3 is made up of 14 amino acids. The CDR3 protein is CASSPFKDSYEQYF. The CDR3 region has the DNA TGTGCCAGCAGCCCCTTCAAAGACTCCTACGAGCAGTACTTC.

The chain has TRBV6-6 and TRBJ2-7; 9 nucleotides line up with TRBD1. Germline CDR1 MNHNY, CDR2 SVGAGI (reference sequence). J gave up 5 bases and V 4 bases, and 6 bases lay outside the gene matches. This CDR3 contains 14 residues. The CDR3 coding sequence is TGTGCCAGCAGTTTAGGACAGGGGAGAAACGAGCAGTACTTC. Amino acids: CASSLGQGRNEQYF.